This TCR beta chain was recorded in a study of cytomegalovirus exposure and HLA in healthy donors. Findings and limits, study-wide: Roughly uniform depth of sequencing across donors was assumed in presence/absence analyses. Follow-up analysis later connected one missense variant in DCLRE1C with trimming of TCR beta V- and J-genes.

Donors were ostensibly healthy at sampling, although undocumented immune exposures were probable. This clone was seen once. Its antigen is not identified. A multiplex PCR was run with 60 Vbeta primers and 13 Jbeta primers. Profiling relied on immunoSEQ multiplex PCR, and the TCRdb table lists in-frame clones only, not all of them. There are around 91,000 clones in the sample; more than 55% occur only once, and about 2.5% lies in the top ten. V shed 5 bases and J shed 3 bases, with 10 bases lying between them. Germline lookup yields CDR1 SGHTA and CDR2 FQGNSA. The CDR3 sequence is 14 residues long. This chain joins TRBV7-2 and TRBJ1-4, with D tentatively TRBD1 (5 bases). This sequence originates from a human donor in good health. Specimen: PBMCs. The CDR3 region has the DNA TGTGCCAGCAGCCCCGACAGTTCTAATGAAAAACTGTTTTTT. Amino acids: CASSPDSSNEKLFF. Full variable domain (missing parts from reference TRBV7-2 and TRBJ1-4): GAGVSQSPSNKVTEKGKDVELRCDPISGHTALYWYRQSLGQGLEFLIYFQGNSAPDKSGLPSDRFSAERTGGSVSTLTIQRTQQEDSAVYLCASSPDSSNEKLFFGSGTQLSVL.